This T cell receptor beta chain was identified in a study of blood T cells in healthy people across ages. Together with a sample-barcoded 5' primer, a J-beta primer mix was included in a second PCR lasting about 7 to 12 cycles. Every individual sample yielded 2.5 million or more paired-end reads (each containing CDR3). TCRdb re-analysed the 5' RACE reads in MiXCR, keeping a single row per CDR3 protein. In the table there are approximately 850,000 distinct CDR3 sequences, 40% to 50% of which are singletons. Germline V CDR1 and CDR2: SEHNR, FQNEAQ (reference sequence). This CDR3 has 16 amino acids. V dropped 5 bases and J dropped 6 bases, with 19 bases sitting between them. On this clonotype itself: Its antigen is as yet unknown.

Study-wide results and caveats: Per million T cells, TCR beta diversity dropped about linearly as age rose. Researchers said unsorted PBMCs prevented a conclusive naive versus antigen-experienced comparison.

Sequencing was done on a sample of blood. The chain employs TRBV7-9 and TRBJ2-2; D may be TRBD1 or TRBD2 (5 bases each). The source is a man in his fifties or sixties in good health. In DNA, the CDR3 is TGTGCCAGCAGCCTCGTCCGGGGCAGGCTGTCCGGGGAGCTGTTTTTT. It yields the protein CASSLVRGRLSGELFF.